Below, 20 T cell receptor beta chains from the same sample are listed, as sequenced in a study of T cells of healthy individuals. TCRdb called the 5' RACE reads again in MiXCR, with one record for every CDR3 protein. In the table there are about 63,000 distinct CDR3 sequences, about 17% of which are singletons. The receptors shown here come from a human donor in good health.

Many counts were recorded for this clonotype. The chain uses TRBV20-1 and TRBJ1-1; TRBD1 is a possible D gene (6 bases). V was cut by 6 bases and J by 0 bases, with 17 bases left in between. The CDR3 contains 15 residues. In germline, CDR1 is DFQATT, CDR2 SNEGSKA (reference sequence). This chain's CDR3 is CSASLTGRMNTEAFF. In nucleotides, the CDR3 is TGCAGTGCAAGCCTGACAGGCCGAATGAACACTGAAGCTTTCTTT.

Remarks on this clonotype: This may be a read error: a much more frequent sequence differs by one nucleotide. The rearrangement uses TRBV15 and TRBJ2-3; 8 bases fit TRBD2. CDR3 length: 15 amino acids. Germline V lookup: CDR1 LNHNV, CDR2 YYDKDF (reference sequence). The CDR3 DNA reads TGTGTCACCAGCATCATTAGCGGGGTGGAAGATACGCAGTATTTT. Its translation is CVTSIISGVEDTQYF.

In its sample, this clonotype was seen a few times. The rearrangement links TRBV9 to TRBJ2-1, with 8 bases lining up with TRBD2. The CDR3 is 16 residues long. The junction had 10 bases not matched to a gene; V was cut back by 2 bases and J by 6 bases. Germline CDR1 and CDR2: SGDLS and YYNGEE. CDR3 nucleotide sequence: TGTGCCAGCAGCGTCCTGAGCGGGAGAGGGACCAATGAGCAGTTCTTC. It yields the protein CASSVLSGRGTNEQFF.

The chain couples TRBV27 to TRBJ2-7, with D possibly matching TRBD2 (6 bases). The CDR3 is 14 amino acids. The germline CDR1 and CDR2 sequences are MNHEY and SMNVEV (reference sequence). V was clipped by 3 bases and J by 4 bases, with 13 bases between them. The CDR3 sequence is CASSFGGRSYEQYF. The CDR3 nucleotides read TGTGCCAGCAGTTTTGGGGGGAGGAGTTACGAGCAGTACTTC.

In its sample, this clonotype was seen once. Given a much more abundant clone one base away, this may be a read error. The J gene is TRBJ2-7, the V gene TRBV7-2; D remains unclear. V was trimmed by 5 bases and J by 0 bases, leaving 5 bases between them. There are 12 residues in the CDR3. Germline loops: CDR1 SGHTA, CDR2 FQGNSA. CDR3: CASSTHSYEQYF. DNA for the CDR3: TGTGCCAGCAGCACGCACTCCTACGAGCAGTACTTC. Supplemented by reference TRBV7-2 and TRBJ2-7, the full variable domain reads GAGVSQSPSNKVTEKGKDVELRCDPISGHTALYWYRQSLGQGLEFLIYFQGNSAPDKSGLPSDRFSAERTGGSVSTLTIQRTQQEDSAVYLCASSTHSYEQYFGPGTRLTVT.

CDR3 sequence reads: CASSRGRGSSNEQYF. CDR3 DNA: TGTGCCAGCAGCCGAGGGCGCGGGAGCAGTAACGAGCAGTACTTC. The V gene is TRBV11-3, the J gene TRBJ2-7; 7 bases line up with TRBD2. This CDR3 has 15 amino acids. CDR1 is SGHNT, CDR2 YENEEA, per germline. The V gene end was trimmed by 5 bases and the J gene end by 5 bases; junction bases not matched to a gene: 12.

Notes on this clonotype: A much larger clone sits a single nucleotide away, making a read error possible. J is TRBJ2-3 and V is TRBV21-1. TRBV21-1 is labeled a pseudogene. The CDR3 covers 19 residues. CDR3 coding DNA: TGTGCCAGCAGCGAAGGTACCAAGCCGCGTCCTTTAAACACAGATACGCAGTATTTT. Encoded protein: CASSEGTKPRPLNTDTQYF.

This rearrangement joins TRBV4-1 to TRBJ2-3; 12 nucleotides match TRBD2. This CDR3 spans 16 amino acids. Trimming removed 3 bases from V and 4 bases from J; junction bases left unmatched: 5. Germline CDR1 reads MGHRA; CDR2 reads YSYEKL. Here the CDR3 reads CASSQILAGGSDTQYF. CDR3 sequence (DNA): TGCGCCAGCAGCCAGATACTAGCGGGAGGATCAGATACGCAGTATTTT.

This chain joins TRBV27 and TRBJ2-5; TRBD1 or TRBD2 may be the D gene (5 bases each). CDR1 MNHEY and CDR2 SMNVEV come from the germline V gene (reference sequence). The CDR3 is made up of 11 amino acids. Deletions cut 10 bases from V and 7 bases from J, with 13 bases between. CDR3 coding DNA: TGTGCCACTCGGATTGGGGGGACCCAGTACTTC. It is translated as CATRIGGTQYF.

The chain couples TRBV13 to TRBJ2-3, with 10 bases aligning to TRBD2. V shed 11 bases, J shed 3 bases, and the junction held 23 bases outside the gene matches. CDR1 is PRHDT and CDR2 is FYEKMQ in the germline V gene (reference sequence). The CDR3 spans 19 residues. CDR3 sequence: CARVDLISGGSIITDTQYF. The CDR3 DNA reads TGTGCCCGAGTCGATTTGATTAGCGGGGGGAGTATCATAACAGATACGCAGTATTTT.

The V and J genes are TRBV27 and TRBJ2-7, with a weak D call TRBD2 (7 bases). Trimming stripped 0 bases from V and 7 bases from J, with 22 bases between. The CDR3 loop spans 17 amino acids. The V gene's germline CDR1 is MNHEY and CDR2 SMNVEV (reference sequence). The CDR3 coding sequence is TGTGCCAGCAGTTTATCGAAGGGGGGGGGCCGTATTTGGGAGCAGTACTTC. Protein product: CASSLSKGGGRIWEQYF.

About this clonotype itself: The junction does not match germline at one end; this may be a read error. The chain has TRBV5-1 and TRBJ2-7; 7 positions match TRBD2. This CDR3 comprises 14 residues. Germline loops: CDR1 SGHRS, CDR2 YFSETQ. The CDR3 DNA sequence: TGCGTCAGCAGCTTAGGACTAGAAAACTACGAGCAGTACTTC. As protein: CVSSLGLENYEQYF.

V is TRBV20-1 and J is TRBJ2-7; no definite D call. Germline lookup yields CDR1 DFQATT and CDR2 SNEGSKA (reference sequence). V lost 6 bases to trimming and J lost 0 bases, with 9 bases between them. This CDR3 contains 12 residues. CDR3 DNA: TGCAGTGCCGCCCAGGTCTCCTACGAGCAGTACTTC. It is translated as CSAAQVSYEQYF.

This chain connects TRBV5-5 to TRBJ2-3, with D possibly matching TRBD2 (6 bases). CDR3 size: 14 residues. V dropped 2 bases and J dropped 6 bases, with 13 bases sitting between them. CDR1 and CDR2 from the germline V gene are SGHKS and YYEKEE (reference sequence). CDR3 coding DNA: TGTGCCAGCAGCTTCGTCGAGGGGAGGGATACGCAGTATTTT. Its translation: CASSFVEGRDTQYF.

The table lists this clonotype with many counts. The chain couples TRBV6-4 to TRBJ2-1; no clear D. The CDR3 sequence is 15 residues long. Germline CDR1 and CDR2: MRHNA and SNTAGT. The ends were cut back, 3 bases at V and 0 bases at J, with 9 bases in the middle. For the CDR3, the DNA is TGTGCCAGCAGTGAAGCCTGGAGCTCCTACAATGAGCAGTTCTTC. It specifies CASSEAWSSYNEQFF.

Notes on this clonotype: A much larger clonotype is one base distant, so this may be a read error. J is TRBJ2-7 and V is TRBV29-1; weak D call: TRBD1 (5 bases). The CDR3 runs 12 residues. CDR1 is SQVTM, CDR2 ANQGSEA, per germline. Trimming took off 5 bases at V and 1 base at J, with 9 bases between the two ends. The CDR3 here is CSVRQPSYEQYF. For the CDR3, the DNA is TGCAGCGTTAGACAGCCATCCTACGAGCAGTACTTC.

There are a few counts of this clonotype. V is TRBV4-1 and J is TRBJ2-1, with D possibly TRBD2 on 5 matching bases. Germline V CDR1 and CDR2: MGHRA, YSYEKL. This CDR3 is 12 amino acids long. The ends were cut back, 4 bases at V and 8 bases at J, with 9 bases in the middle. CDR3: CASSLAGDEQFF. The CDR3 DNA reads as TGCGCCAGCAGCCTCGCCGGGGATGAGCAGTTCTTC.

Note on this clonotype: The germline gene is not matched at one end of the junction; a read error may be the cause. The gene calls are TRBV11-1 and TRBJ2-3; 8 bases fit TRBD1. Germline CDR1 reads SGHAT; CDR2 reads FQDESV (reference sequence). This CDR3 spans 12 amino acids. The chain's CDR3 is CASSLAPGQALF. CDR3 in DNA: TGTGCCAGCAGCTTAGCGCCGGGACAGGCCCTTTTT.

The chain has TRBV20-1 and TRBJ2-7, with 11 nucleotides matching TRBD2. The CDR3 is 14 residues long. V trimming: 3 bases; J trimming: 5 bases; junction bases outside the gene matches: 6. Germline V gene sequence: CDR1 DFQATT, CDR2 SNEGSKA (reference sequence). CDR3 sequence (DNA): TGCAGTGCTAGCTCTAGCGGGAGGTCGCACGAGCAGTACTTC. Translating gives CSASSSGRSHEQYF.

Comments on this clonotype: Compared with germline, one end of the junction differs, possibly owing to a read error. The CDR3 nucleotides are TGTGTCAGCAGCTTCAGGGTGGGAGAGCAGTTCTTC. Its protein product is CVSSFRVGEQFF. The chain joins TRBV7-3 to TRBJ2-1, with D possibly TRBD1 on 5 matching bases. In germline, CDR1 is SGHTA, CDR2 FQGTGA. The CDR3 covers 12 residues.